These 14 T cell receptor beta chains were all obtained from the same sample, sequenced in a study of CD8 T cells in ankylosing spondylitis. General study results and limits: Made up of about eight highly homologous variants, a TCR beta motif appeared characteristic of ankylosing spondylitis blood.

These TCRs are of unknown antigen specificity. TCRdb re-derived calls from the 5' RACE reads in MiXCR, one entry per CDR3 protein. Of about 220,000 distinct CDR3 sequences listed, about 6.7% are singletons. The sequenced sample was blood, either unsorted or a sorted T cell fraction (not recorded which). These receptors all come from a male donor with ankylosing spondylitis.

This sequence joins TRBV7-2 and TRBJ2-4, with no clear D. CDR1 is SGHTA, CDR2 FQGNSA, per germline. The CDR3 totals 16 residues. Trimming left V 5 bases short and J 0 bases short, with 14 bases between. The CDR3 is CASSPFGPLAKNIQYF. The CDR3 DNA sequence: TGTGCCAGCAGCCCTTTTGGTCCCCTAGCCAAAAACATTCAGTACTTC.

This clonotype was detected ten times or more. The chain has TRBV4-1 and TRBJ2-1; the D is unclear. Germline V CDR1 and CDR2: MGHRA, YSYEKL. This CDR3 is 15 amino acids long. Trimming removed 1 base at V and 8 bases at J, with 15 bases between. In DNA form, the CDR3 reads TGCGCCAGCAGCCAAGCCTGGGGTGGTAGAGATGAGCAGTTCTTC. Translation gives CASSQAWGGRDEQFF.

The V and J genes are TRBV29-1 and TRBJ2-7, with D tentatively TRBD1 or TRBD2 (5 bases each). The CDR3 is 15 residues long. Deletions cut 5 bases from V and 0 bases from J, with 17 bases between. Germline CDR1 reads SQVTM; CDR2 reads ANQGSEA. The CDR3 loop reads CSVKRGPGFSYEQYF. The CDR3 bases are TGCAGCGTTAAGAGGGGTCCCGGCTTCTCCTACGAGCAGTACTTC.

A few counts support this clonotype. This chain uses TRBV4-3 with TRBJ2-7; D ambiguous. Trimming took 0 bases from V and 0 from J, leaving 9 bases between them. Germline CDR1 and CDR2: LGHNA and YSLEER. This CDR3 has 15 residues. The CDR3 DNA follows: TGCGCCAGCAGCCAAGATGTCCCAAGCTCCTACGAGCAGTACTTC. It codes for CASSQDVPSSYEQYF.

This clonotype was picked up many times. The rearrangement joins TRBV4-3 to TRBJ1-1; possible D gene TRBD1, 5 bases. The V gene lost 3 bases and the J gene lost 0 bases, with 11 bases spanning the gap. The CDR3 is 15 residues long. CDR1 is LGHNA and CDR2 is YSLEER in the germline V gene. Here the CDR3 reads CASSHLWDVNTEAFF. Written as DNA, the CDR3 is TGCGCCAGCAGCCATTTATGGGACGTGAACACTGAAGCTTTCTTT.

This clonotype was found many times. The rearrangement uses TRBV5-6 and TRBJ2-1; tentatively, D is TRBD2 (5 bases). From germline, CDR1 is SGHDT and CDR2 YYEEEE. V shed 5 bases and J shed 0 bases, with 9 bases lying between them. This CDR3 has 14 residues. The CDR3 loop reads CASSFGSSYNEQFF. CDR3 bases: TGTGCCAGCAGTTTTGGGAGCTCCTACAATGAGCAGTTCTTC.

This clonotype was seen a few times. The CDR3 loop reads CSARESRYEQYF. CDR3 nucleotide sequence: TGCAGTGCTAGAGAATCGCGATACGAGCAGTACTTC. This chain uses TRBV20-1 with TRBJ2-7; D gene ambiguous. The CDR3 is 12 residues long. V shed 0 bases and J shed 4 bases, with 7 bases lying between them. CDR1 is DFQATT and CDR2 is SNEGSKA in the germline V gene (reference sequence).

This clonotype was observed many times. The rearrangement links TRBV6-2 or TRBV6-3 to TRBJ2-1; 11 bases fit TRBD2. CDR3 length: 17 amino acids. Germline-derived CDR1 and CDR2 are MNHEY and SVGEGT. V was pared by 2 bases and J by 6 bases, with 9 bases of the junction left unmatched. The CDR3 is CASSYVPTSGIGNEQFF. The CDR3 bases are TGTGCCAGCAGTTACGTGCCGACTAGCGGGATAGGCAATGAGCAGTTCTTC.

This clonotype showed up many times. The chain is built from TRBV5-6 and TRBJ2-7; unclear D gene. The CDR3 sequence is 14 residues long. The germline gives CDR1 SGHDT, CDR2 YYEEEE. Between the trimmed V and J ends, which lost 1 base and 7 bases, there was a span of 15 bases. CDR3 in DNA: TGTGCCAGCAGCTTGCGGCGGTACGCAGGTGAGCAGTACTTC. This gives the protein CASSLRRYAGEQYF.

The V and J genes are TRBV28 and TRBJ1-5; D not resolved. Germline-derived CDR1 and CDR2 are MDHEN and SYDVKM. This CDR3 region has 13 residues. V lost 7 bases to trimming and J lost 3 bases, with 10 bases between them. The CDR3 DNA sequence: TGTGCCAGCACGGGAGTCCTCAATCAGCCCCAGCATTTT. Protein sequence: CASTGVLNQPQHF.

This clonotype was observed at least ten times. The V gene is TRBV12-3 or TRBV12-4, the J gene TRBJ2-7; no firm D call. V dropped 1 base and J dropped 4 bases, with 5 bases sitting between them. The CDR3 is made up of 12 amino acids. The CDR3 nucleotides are TGTGCCAGCAGTTTAGGGAAATACGAGCAGTACTTC. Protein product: CASSLGKYEQYF.

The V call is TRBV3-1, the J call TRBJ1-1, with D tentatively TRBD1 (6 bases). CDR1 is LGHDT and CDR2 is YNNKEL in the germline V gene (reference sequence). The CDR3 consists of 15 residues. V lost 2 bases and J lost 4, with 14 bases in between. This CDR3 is CASSQLGGSGTEAFF. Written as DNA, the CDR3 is TGTGCCAGCAGCCAACTTGGGGGCAGCGGCACTGAAGCTTTCTTT.

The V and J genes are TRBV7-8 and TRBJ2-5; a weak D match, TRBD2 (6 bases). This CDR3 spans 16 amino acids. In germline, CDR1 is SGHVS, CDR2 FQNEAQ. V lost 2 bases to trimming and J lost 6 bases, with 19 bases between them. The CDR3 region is CASSLNGGEVLKTQYF. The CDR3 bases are TGTGCCAGCAGCTTAAATGGCGGGGAAGTTTTGAAGACCCAGTACTTC.

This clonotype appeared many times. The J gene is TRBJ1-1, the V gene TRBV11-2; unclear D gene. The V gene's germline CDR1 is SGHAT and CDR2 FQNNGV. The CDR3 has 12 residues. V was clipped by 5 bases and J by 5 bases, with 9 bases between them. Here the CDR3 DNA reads TGTGCCAGCAGCCCAGGTTGGACTGAAGCTTTCTTT. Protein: CASSPGWTEAFF. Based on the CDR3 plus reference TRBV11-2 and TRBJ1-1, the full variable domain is EAGVAQSPRYKIIEKRQSVAFWCNPISGHATLYWYQQILGQGPKLLIQFQNNGVVDDSQLPKDRFSAERLKGVDSTLKIQPAKLEDSAVYLCASSPGWTEAFFGQGTRLTVV.